The source of this T cell receptor beta chain is a study of T-cell memory formation after mild COVID-19. Findings and caveats of the study: Clones that shrank (day 15 to 85) were balanced CD4/CD8, whereas later expanders leaned CD4+. CD4+ clones that contracted lay mainly in CM and EM; CD8+ ones lay in EMRA.

There are many counts of this clonotype. Its specificity is unknown. The CDR3 length is 16 residues. Germline V lookup: CDR1 SGHAT, CDR2 FQNNGV. The trim removed 1 base at V and 0 bases at J, leaving 4 bases unmatched. TCRdb itself ran the 5' RACE reads through MiXCR, one entry per CDR3 protein. The table shows approximately 580,000 distinct CDR3 sequences, with 20% occurring only once. V gene TRBV11-2 combines with J gene TRBJ2-7, with 9 bases fitting TRBD2. The TCR was taken from an adult woman who had mild COVID-19 (a few samples of this study predate the infection). Cell type and time point are not known. The source material was PBMCs or a T cell subset sorted from them (not recorded which). This CDR3 is CASSLVTSGPSYEQYF. Written as DNA, the CDR3 is TGTGCCAGCAGCTTAGTCACTAGCGGGCCCTCCTACGAGCAGTACTTC. The variable domain in full, completed from reference TRBV11-2 and TRBJ2-7, reads EAGVAQSPRYKIIEKRQSVAFWCNPISGHATLYWYQQILGQGPKLLIQFQNNGVVDDSQLPKDRFSAERLKGVDSTLKIQPAKLEDSAVYLCASSLVTSGPSYEQYFGPGTRLTVT.